The entry that follows covers one T cell receptor (beta chain) sequence. Antigen specificity is unknown. This record comes from a study of beta chain features in type 1 diabetes. On the study more broadly: The patients were much like the healthy donors in age, gender and cell yields.

Germline V gene sequence: CDR1 KGHSH, CDR2 LQKENI. The CDR3 is 16 amino acids. Trimming took off 3 bases at V and 2 bases at J, with 17 bases between the two ends. The investigators reverse transcribed all of the isolated RNA, so they sequenced expressed TCRB transcripts. Clones were read by immunoSEQ multiplex PCR, and TCRdb kept only the in-frame ones, dropping some. The profile shows hundreds of thousands of clones, roughly 11% of them singletons. CD45RO/CCR7/CD25/CD127/CD95/CD27 staining was used to isolate CD4+ naive, central memory, regulatory and stem cell-like memory cells by sorting. Study-level results: Still unanswered here is whether HLA type influences TCRB rearrangement. There was a moderate but significant shortening of TCRB CDR3s in all four CD4+ subsets of Type 1 diabetes patients.

Sample: naive CD4+ T cells from blood. The receptor comes from a man younger than 45 with type 1 diabetes. The rearrangement uses TRBV18 and TRBJ2-7; D may be TRBD1 (7 bases). The CDR3 loop is CASSPRQGLTTYEQYF. The CDR3 nucleotides read TGTGCCAGCTCACCCCGACAGGGACTTACTACCTACGAGCAGTACTTC.